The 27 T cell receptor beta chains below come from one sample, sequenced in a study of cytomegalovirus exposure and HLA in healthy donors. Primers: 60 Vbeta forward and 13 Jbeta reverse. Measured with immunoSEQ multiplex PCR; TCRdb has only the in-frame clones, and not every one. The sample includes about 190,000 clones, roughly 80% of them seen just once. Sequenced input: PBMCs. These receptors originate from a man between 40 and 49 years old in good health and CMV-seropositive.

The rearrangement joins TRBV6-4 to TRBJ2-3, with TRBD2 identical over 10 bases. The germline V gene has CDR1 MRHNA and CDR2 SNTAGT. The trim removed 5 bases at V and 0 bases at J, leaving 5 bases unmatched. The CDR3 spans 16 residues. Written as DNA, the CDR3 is TGTGCCAGCAGTTTTAGCGGGGGGACCAGCACAGATACGCAGTATTTT. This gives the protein CASSFSGGTSTDTQYF.

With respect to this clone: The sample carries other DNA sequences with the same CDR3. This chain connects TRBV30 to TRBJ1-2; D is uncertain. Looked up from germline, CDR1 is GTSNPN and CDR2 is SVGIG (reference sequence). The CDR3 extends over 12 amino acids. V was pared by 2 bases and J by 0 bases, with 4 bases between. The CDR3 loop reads CAWSPTNYGYTF. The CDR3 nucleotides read TGTGCCTGGAGTCCCACTAACTATGGCTACACCTTC.

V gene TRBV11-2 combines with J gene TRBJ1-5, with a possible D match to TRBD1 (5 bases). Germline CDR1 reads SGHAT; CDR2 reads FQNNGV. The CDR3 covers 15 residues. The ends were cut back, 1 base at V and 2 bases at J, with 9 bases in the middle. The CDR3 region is CASSLGGDGNQPQHF. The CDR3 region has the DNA TGTGCCAGCAGCTTAGGGGGGGACGGCAATCAGCCCCAGCATTTT.

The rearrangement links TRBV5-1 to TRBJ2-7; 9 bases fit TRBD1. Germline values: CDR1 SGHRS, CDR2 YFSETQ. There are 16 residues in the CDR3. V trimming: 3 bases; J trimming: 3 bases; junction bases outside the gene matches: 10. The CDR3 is CASSSTGTGLDYEQYF. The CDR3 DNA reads TGCGCCAGCAGCTCAACCGGGACAGGGCTAGACTACGAGCAGTACTTC.

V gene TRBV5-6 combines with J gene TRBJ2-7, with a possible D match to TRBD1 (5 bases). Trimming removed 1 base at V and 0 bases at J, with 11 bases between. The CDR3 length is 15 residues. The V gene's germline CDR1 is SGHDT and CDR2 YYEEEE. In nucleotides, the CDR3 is TGTGCCAGCAGCTTGATAAAACAGGCCTCCTACGAGCAGTACTTC. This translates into CASSLIKQASYEQYF.

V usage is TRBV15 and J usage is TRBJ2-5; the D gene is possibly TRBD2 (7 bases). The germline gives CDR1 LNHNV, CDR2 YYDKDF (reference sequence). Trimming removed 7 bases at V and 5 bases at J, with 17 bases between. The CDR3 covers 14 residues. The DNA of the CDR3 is TGTGCCACCACGTCTGGGGGGGCCGGGGAGACCCAGTACTTC. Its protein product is CATTSGGAGETQYF. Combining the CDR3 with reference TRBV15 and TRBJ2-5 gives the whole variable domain DAMVIQNPRYQVTQFGKPVTLSCSQTLNHNVMYWYQQKSSQAPKLLFHYYDKDFNNEADTPDNFQSRRPNTSFCFLDIRSPGLGDTAMYLCATTSGGAGETQYFGPGTRLLVL.

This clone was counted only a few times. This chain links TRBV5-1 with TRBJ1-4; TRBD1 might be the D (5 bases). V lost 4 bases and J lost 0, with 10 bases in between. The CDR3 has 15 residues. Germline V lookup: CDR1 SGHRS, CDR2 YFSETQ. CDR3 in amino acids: CASSRAGPTNEKLFF. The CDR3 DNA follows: TGCGCCAGCAGCCGAGCAGGGCCAACTAATGAAAAACTGTTTTTT.

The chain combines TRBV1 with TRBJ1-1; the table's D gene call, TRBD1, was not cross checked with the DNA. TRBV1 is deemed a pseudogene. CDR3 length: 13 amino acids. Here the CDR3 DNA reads TGCACCAGCAGCCCTCACAAGAACACTGAAGCTTTCTTT. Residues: CTSSPHKNTEAFF.

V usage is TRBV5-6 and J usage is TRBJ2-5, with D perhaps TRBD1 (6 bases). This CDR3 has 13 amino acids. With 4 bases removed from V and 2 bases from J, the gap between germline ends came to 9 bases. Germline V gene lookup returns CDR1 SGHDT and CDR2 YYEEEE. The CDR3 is CASSLDRQETQYF. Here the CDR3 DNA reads TGTGCCAGCAGCCTGGACAGACAAGAGACCCAGTACTTC.

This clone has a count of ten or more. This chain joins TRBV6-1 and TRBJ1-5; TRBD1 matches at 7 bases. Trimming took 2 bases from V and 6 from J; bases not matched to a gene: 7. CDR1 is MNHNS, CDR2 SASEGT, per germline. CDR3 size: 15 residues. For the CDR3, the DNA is TGTGCCAGCAGTGAATTCGAGGAGGGGGCTCAGCCCCAGCATTTT. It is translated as CASSEFEEGAQPQHF.

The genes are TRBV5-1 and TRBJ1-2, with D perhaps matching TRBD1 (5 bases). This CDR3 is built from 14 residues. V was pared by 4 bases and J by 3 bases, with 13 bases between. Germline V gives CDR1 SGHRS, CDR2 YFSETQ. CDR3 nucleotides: TGCGCCAGCAGCCCCAGGGATATGGACTATGGCTACACCTTC. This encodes CASSPRDMDYGYTF.

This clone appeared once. In nucleotides, the CDR3 is TGTGCCAGTAGTATTCAGGGGACAGGGGTAAATCAGCCCCAGCATTTT. It codes for CASSIQGTGVNQPQHF. The rearrangement uses TRBV19 and TRBJ1-5; 10 bases map to TRBD1. This CDR3 spans 16 amino acids. Trimming took 3 bases from V and 4 from J; bases not matched to a gene: 6. The germline V gene encodes CDR1 LNHDA and CDR2 SQIVND (reference sequence).

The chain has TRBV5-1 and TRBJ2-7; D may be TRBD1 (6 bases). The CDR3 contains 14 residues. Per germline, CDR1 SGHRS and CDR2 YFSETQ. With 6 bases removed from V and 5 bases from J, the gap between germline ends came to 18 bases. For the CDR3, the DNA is TGCGCCAGCACCCATTCACAGGGTTCCCACGAGCAGTACTTC. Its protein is CASTHSQGSHEQYF. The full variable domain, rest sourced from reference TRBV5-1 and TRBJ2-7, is KAGVTQTPRYLIKTRGQQVTLSCSPISGHRSVSWYQQTPGQGLQFLFEYFSETQRNKGNFPGRFSGRQFSNSRSEMNVSTLELGDSALYLCASTHSQGSHEQYFGPGTRLTVT.

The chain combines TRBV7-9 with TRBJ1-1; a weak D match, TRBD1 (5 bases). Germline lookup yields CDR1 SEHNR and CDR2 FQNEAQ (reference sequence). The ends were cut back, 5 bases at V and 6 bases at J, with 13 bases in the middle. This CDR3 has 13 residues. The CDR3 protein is CASSPSGIPEAFF. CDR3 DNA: TGTGCCAGCAGCCCCTCAGGGATACCTGAAGCTTTCTTT.

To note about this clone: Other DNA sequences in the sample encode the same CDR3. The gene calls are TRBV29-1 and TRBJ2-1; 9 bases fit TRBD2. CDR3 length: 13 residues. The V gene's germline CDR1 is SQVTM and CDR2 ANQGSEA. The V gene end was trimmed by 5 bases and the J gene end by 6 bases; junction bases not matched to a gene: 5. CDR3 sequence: CSVRRGGLNEQFF. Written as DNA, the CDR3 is TGCAGCGTTCGGCGGGGGGGCCTCAATGAGCAGTTCTTC.

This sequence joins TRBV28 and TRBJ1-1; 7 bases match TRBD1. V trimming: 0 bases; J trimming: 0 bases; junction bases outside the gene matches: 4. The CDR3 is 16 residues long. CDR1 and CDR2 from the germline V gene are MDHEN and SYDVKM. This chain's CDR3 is CASSLWWTGMNTEAFF. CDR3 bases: TGTGCCAGCAGTTTATGGTGGACAGGAATGAACACTGAAGCTTTCTTT.

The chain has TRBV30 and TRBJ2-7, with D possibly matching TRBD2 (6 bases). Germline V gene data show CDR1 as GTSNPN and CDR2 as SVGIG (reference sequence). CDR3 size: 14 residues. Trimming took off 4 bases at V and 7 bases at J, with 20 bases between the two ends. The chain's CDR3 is CAWMGGTALGEQYF. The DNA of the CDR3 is TGTGCCTGGATGGGCGGGACCGCCCTGGGGGAGCAGTACTTC.

This CDR3 reads CAILRGQNTEAFF. The CDR3 DNA reads as TGTGCCATCCTCAGGGGTCAAAACACTGAAGCTTTCTTT. V usage is TRBV6-1 and J usage is TRBJ1-1; possible D gene TRBD1, 6 bases. The V end lost 10 bases, the J end lost 2 bases, and 14 bases lay between the germline ends. Germline lookup yields CDR1 MNHNS and CDR2 SASEGT. There are 13 residues in the CDR3.

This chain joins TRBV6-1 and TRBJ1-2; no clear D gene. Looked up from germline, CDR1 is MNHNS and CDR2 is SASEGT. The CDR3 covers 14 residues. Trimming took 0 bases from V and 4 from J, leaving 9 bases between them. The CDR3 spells CASSEAPPGYGYTF. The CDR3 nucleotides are TGTGCCAGCAGTGAAGCGCCCCCGGGCTATGGCTACACCTTC.

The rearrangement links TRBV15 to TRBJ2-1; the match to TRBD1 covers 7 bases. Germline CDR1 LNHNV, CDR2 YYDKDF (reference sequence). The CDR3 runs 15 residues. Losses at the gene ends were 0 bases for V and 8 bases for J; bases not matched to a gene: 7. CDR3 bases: TGTGCCACCAGCAGAGATCCCACAGGGGCCCATGAGCAGTTCTTC. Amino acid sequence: CATSRDPTGAHEQFF.

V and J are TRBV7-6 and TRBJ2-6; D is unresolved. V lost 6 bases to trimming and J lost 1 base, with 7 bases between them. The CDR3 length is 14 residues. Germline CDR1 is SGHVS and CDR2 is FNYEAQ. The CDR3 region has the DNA TGTGCCAGCAGGTCAGATTCTGGGGCCAACGTCCTGACTTTC. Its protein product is CASRSDSGANVLTF.

The CDR3: CASSFGAGGYTYEQYF. In DNA form, the CDR3 reads TGTGCCAGCAGTTTCGGGGCGGGGGGTTATACCTACGAGCAGTACTTC. J is TRBJ2-7 and V is TRBV27, with 8 bases fitting TRBD2. This CDR3 contains 16 residues. CDR1 is MNHEY, CDR2 SMNVEV, per germline (reference sequence). Trimming removed 3 bases from V and 2 bases from J; junction bases left unmatched: 9.

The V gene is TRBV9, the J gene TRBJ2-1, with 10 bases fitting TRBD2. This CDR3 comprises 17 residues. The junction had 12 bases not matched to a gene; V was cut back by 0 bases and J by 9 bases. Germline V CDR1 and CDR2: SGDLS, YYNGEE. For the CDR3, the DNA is TGTGCCAGCAGCGTAGCGGGGAGCGGGGGGGCCCCAAGTGAGCAGTTCTTC. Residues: CASSVAGSGGAPSEQFF.

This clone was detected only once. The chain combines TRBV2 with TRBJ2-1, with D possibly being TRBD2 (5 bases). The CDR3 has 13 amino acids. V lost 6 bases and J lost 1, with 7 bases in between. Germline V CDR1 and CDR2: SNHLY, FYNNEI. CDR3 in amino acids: CASRSGSYNEQFF. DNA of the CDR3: TGTGCCAGCAGGAGCGGATCCTACAATGAGCAGTTCTTC.

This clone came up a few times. CDR3 sequence reads: CASSVWLRTGAYEQYF. For the CDR3, the DNA is TGTGCCAGCAGCGTATGGCTTAGGACAGGGGCCTACGAGCAGTACTTC. This chain joins TRBV9 and TRBJ2-7, with TRBD1 identical over 9 bases. Germline-derived CDR1 and CDR2 are SGDLS and YYNGEE. The CDR3 is made up of 16 amino acids. J was trimmed by 2 bases and V by 1 base; bases with no gene match: 7.

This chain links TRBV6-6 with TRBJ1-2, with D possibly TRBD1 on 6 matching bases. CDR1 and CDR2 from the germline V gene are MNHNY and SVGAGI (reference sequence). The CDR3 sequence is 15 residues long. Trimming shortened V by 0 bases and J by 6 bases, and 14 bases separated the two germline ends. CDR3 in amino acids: CASSYSRAGVDGYTF. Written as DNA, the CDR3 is TGTGCCAGCAGTTACTCGAGGGCAGGGGTTGATGGCTACACCTTC.

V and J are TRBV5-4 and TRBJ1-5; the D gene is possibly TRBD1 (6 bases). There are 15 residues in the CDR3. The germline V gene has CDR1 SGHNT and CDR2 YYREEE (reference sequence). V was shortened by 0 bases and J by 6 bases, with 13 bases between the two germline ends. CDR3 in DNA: TGTGCCAGCAGCTTGGCAGGGGCCCAGCGTCAGCCCCAGCATTTT. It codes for CASSLAGAQRQPQHF.